These T cell receptor beta chains were read from a single sample in a study of Ad26.COV2.S vaccination and SARS-CoV-2 variants. The method was immunoSEQ multiplex PCR; TCRdb's version includes in-frame clones alone and lacks a portion of them. The sample lists over 110,000 clones, 75% to 90% occurring once. Material: peripheral blood, obtained after recovery from COVID-19. These receptors all stem from a human donor who had recovered from COVID-19. Each CDR3 is given with its conserved first and last residue. The D gene is left open where the match is weak. Some rows mark clone size as missing; the rest say once, few, many or name a class of expanded clone.

>16|TRBD1|.|TRBJ1-3|TRBV5-4
TGTGCCAGCAGCCGCTGGGACAGGGGTTTAAAAGACACCATATATTTT
CASSRWDRGLKDTIYF
>13|.|.|TRBJ1-4|TRBV6-5
TGTGCCAGCAGTTACTCGCCGACCGAAAAACTGTTTTTT
CASSYSPTEKLFF
>13|TRBD1|.|TRBJ2-1|TRBV27
TGTGCCAGCAGTTTTGGAACAGGGGGGTCCCAGTTCTTC
CASSFGTGGSQFF
>12|.|.|TRBJ2-7|TRBV7-9
TGTGCCAGCAGCTCCAGGGGTTTTGAGCAGTACTTC
CASSSRGFEQYF
>13|.|.|TRBJ2-1|TRBV12-3/TRBV12-4
TGTGCCAGCAGTCCGAGGACCTACAATGAGCAGTTCTTC
CASSPRTYNEQFF
>14|.|.|TRBJ2-1|TRBV7-9
TGTGCCAGCAGCCTAGGGGCCTCCTACAATGAGCAGTTCTTC
CASSLGASYNEQFF
>13|TRBD1|.|TRBJ1-2|TRBV5-1
TGCGCCAGCAGCCCGACAGGGACTGTAAGCTACACCTTC
CASSPTGTVSYTF
>14|.|once|TRBJ1-2|TRBV6-1
TGTGCCAGCAGTGAAGGGCCCCTGGGGGGTCGCTACACCTTC
CASSEGPLGGRYTF
>15|TRBD1|.|TRBJ2-1|TRBV7-9
TGTGCCAGCAGCCCCGGTTTCGGGACAGGGGATGAGCAGTTCTTC
CASSPGFGTGDEQFF
>15|TRBD1|.|TRBJ1-6|TRBV10-3
TGTGCCATCAGATGGGGGACAGACTATAATTCACCCCTCCACTTT
CAIRWGTDYNSPLHF
>16|.|.|TRBJ2-2|TRBV23-1
TGCGCCAGCAGTCACTCGGACTGGCGGGACACCGGGGAGCTGTTTTTT
CASSHSDWRDTGELFF
>13|.|.|TRBJ1-3|TRBV29-1
TGCAGCGTTGGTAGCGGGGAGAGAAACACCATATATTTT
CSVGSGERNTIYF
>13|.|few|TRBJ2-5|TRBV12-3/TRBV12-4
TGTGCCAGCGGACTGCTGGCAGGAGAGACCCAGTACTTC
CASGLLAGETQYF
>13|.|.|TRBJ1-5|TRBV30
TGTGCCTGGAGTGTGGGGGTGAATCAGCCCCAGCATTTT
CAWSVGVNQPQHF
>13|.|.|TRBJ1-2|TRBV2
TGTGCCAGCAGTCACCCAGAGGTATATGGCTACACCTTC
CASSHPEVYGYTF
>16|.|.|TRBJ1-2|TRBV7-2
TGTGCCAGCAGCTTAGTTGCAGACACGGTGGGATATGGCTACACCTTC
CASSLVADTVGYGYTF
>17|TRBD1|.|TRBJ2-1|TRBV4-3
TGCGCCAGCAGCCAAAGGCTCGGACAGGGCCTTTACAATGAGCAGTTCTTC
CASSQRLGQGLYNEQFF
>12|.|.|TRBJ1-1|TRBV27
TGTGCCAGCAGGGACAAATACACTGAAGCTTTCTTT
CASRDKYTEAFF
>16|TRBD1|.|TRBJ2-3|TRBV9
TGTGCCAGCAGCGTAGAAGCGGGACAGGGGAGGGATACGCAGTATTTT
CASSVEAGQGRDTQYF
>12|.|.|TRBJ2-1|TRBV19
TGTGCCAGTAGTGATGGGTACAATGAGCAGTTCTTC
CASSDGYNEQFF
>15|.|.|TRBJ2-1|TRBV7-2
TGTGCCAGCAGCTTAGCAGGGAGCTCCTACAATGAGCAGTTCTTC
CASSLAGSSYNEQFF
>14|.|.|TRBJ1-5|TRBV6-5
TGTGCCAGCAGAGAGGGACAAATCAATCAGCCCCAGCATTTT
CASREGQINQPQHF
>15|.|.|TRBJ2-2|TRBV9
TGTGCCAGCAGCGTAGGCCCAGGGAACACCGGGGAGCTGTTTTTT
CASSVGPGNTGELFF
>13|.|.|TRBJ1-5|TRBV19
TGTGCCAGTAGTAAGGATAGCAATCAGCCCCAGCATTTT
CASSKDSNQPQHF
>16|TRBD2|once|TRBJ2-1|TRBV3-1/TRBV3-2
TGTGCCAGCAGCCAAGATAGAAGACTAGCCAACAATGAGCAGTTCTTC
CASSQDRRLANNEQFF
>16|.|.|TRBJ1-4|TRBV6-1
TGTGCCAGCAGTGGCCGGTTCGGCGTCGGGGATGAAAAACTGTTTTTT
CASSGRFGVGDEKLFF
>14|.|.|TRBJ2-7|TRBV6-5
TGTGCCAGCAGTTACGCCGGACAGCCCTACGAGCAGTACTTC
CASSYAGQPYEQYF
>15|.|.|TRBJ1-5|TRBV6-1
TGTGCCAGCAGTGAACAGGGATTTGGCAATCAGCCCCAGCATTTT
CASSEQGFGNQPQHF
>14|.|.|TRBJ2-3|TRBV5-4
TGTGCCAGCAGCTTGGGCGGGGGCACAGATACGCAGTATTTT
CASSLGGGTDTQYF
>16|.|once|TRBJ2-3|TRBV5-1
TGCGCCAGCAGCTTGCAAGTGGCTGTGAGCACAGATACGCAGTATTTT
CASSLQVAVSTDTQYF
>15|.|.|TRBJ1-3|TRBV6-1
TGTGCCAGCAGTGAGGATTGGGCCTCTGGAAACACCATATATTTT
CASSEDWASGNTIYF